Following are 20 T cell receptor beta chains from one sample sequenced in a study of regulatory T cells in long-lasting Graves disease. Time point here: persistent/refractory GD, antithyroid drugs over 5 years with positive TRAb. Extracted RNA from PBMCs served as the source of the TCR library. Through Arm-PCR of CDR3 regions and iRepertoire HTBI primers, TCR beta libraries were built. TCRdb passed the multiplex PCR reads through MiXCR, listing each CDR3 protein once. The data show over 650,000 distinct CDR3 sequences, 25% to 35% seen once. The starting material was peripheral blood mononuclear cells (PBMCs), obtained when the disease was refractory, from a patient treated with antithyroid drugs. These receptors came from a female donor with Graves disease.

J is TRBJ2-2 and V is TRBV6-1, with TRBD1 matching 8 bases. This CDR3 contains 15 residues. Trimming removed 6 bases from V and 5 bases from J; junction bases left unmatched: 8. Per the germline V gene, CDR1 is MNHNS and CDR2 is SASEGT. DNA of the CDR3: TGTGCCAGCAGCAAGCAGGACAGGGTGACCGGGGAGCTGTTTTTT. Protein: CASSKQDRVTGELFF.

Turning to this clonotype: This clone may be a read error of a much larger clone one base away. The CDR3 DNA is TGTGCCAGCAGCGGGTCAGGGGCTGAAGCTTTCTTT. Its protein product is CASSGSGAEAFF. The chain has TRBV7-9 and TRBJ1-1; perhaps TRBD1 as D (6 bases). The germline gives CDR1 SEHNR, CDR2 FQNEAQ (reference sequence). Trimming left V 5 bases short and J 6 bases short, with 10 bases between. This CDR3 has 12 amino acids.

Only a few counts were recorded for this clonotype. This chain joins TRBV7-3 and TRBJ1-1; tentatively, D is TRBD1 (5 bases). Germline values: CDR1 SGHTA, CDR2 FQGTGA. The length of the CDR3 is 13 residues. The germline V and J ends were trimmed by 6 bases and 4 bases, with 12 bases remaining between them. The CDR3 region is CASRGDSSTEAFF. The CDR3 nucleotides are TGTGCCAGCAGAGGCGACAGCTCCACTGAAGCTTTCTTT.

V gene TRBV6-2 or TRBV6-3 combines with J gene TRBJ1-2; D possibly corresponds to TRBD1 (6 bases). Trimming pared 0 bases from V and 3 bases from J, leaving 17 bases between. Germline V gene sequence: CDR1 MNHEY, CDR2 SVGEGT. CDR3 length: 17 residues. The CDR3 spells CASSYSGGQASDYGYTF. In DNA, the CDR3 is TGTGCCAGCAGTTACTCGGGGGGCCAGGCCTCTGACTATGGCTACACCTTC.

This clonotype was observed a handful of times. V usage is TRBV30 and J usage is TRBJ1-2; D is ambiguous. This CDR3 is built from 14 residues. From germline, CDR1 is GTSNPN and CDR2 SVGIG (reference sequence). The V and J ends lost 2 bases and 6 bases respectively, with 16 bases between them. CDR3: CAWSTRIGFHGYTF. As DNA, the CDR3 is TGTGCCTGGAGTACAAGAATAGGGTTTCATGGCTACACCTTC.

This rearrangement joins TRBV7-9 to TRBJ1-2; tentatively, D is TRBD1 (5 bases). Germline loops: CDR1 SEHNR, CDR2 FQNEAQ (reference sequence). V lost 4 bases, J lost 4 bases, and 16 bases lay in between. This CDR3 contains 15 residues. The CDR3 nucleotides read TGTGCCAGCAGCTCCCTAGGTCGGGGGGGCTATGGCTACACCTTC. Its protein product is CASSSLGRGGYGYTF.

This clonotype was seen a few times. CDR3 in amino acids: CASSLNRKAYEQYF. The DNA for the CDR3 is TGTGCCAGCAGCTTAAACAGGAAGGCCTACGAGCAGTACTTC. The rearrangement uses TRBV7-9 and TRBJ2-7; possible D gene TRBD1, 5 bases. Per the germline V gene, CDR1 is SEHNR and CDR2 is FQNEAQ (reference sequence). The CDR3 loop spans 14 amino acids. With 2 bases removed from V and 2 bases from J, the gap between germline ends came to 10 bases.

CDR3 sequence: CSARSTHQGVVEKLFF. The CDR3 nucleotides read TGCAGTGCTAGATCTACACACCAGGGGGTAGTTGAAAAACTGTTTTTT. This sequence joins TRBV20-1 and TRBJ1-4; TRBD1 matches at 7 bases. J gave up 7 bases and V 2 bases, and 13 bases lay outside the gene matches. The germline V gene has CDR1 DFQATT and CDR2 SNEGSKA (reference sequence). There are 16 residues in the CDR3.

The rearrangement joins TRBV10-3 to TRBJ2-3; D uncertain. V lost 2 bases and J 0 bases, leaving 6 bases between the germline ends. This CDR3 is 14 amino acids long. From germline, CDR1 is ENHRY and CDR2 SYGVKD. The CDR3 is CAISESDSTDTQYF. The CDR3 nucleotides read TGTGCCATCAGTGAGAGTGATAGCACAGATACGCAGTATTTT.

In this sample, this clonotype turned up a few times. The chain couples TRBV6-1 to TRBJ2-7, with a tentative D call TRBD2 (5 bases). Germline V gene sequence: CDR1 MNHNS, CDR2 SASEGT. The ends were cut back, 5 bases at V and 6 bases at J, with 17 bases in the middle. CDR3 length equals 14 residues. CDR3 sequence reads: CASSSYGLVREQYF. The CDR3 DNA follows: TGTGCCAGCAGTAGCTATGGACTGGTTCGCGAGCAGTACTTC.

This clonotype was observed a few times. This rearrangement joins TRBV12-3 or TRBV12-4 to TRBJ1-1; 7 bases fit TRBD1. This CDR3 is built from 13 residues. After removal of 6 bases from V and 6 bases from J, the junction contained 7 bases not matched to a gene. The CDR3 DNA is TGTGCCAGCAGAAGGACAGGAAGCCCTGAAGCTTTCTTT. It encodes CASRRTGSPEAFF.

This clonotype was found a few times. The V gene is TRBV27, the J gene TRBJ1-5, with 7 bases aligning to TRBD1. The J segment lost 6 bases and the V segment lost 4 bases, leaving 12 bases of the junction unmatched. This CDR3 spans 16 amino acids. The V gene's germline CDR1 is MNHEY and CDR2 SMNVEV (reference sequence). Here the CDR3 reads CASSSGIQGKGQPQHF. In DNA, the CDR3 is TGTGCCAGCAGTTCGGGGATACAGGGGAAAGGTCAGCCCCAGCATTTT.

The rearrangement uses TRBV3-1 and TRBJ2-7; D not certain. V shed 0 bases and J shed 9 bases, with 9 bases lying between them. The CDR3 totals 12 residues. Germline-derived CDR1 and CDR2 are LGHDT and YNNKEL (reference sequence). The DNA for the CDR3 is TGTGCCAGCAGCCAAGACCTGGGCGGGCAGTACTTC. The encoded protein is CASSQDLGGQYF.

This clonotype was observed a few times. The rearrangement uses TRBV20-1 and TRBJ2-5; tentative D call: TRBD1 (5 bases). The CDR3 spans 12 residues. Germline CDR1 and CDR2: DFQATT and SNEGSKA (reference sequence). V was trimmed by 4 bases and J by 5 bases, leaving 11 bases between them. CDR3 DNA: TGCAGTGCTATAGGGGCAGCGGAGACCCAGTACTTC. This codes for CSAIGAAETQYF.

CDR3 region: CASSIGNTEAFF. The CDR3 DNA reads as TGTGCCAGTAGTATCGGGAACACTGAAGCTTTCTTT. The J gene is TRBJ1-1, the V gene TRBV19, with unresolved D. Germline values: CDR1 LNHDA, CDR2 SQIVND (reference sequence). V was shortened by 3 bases and J by 1 base, with 3 bases between the two germline ends. The CDR3 sequence is 12 residues long. Based on the CDR3 plus reference TRBV19 and TRBJ1-1, the full variable domain is DGGITQSPKYLFRKEGQNVTLSCEQNLNHDAMYWYRQDPGQGLRLIYYSQIVNDFQKGDIAEGYSVSREKKESFPLTVTSAQKNPTAFYLCASSIGNTEAFFGQGTRLTVV.

This chain links TRBV6-2 or TRBV6-3 with TRBJ1-6, with no clear D. Trimming removed 11 bases from V and 8 bases from J, with 13 bases in between. CDR1 and CDR2 from the germline V gene are MNHEY and SVGEGT. This CDR3 is 12 amino acids long. The CDR3 sequence is CASRGGDSPLHF. In DNA form, the CDR3 reads TGTGCCTCACGGGGAGGTGATTCACCCCTCCACTTT.

The rearrangement joins TRBV19 to TRBJ1-1; possibly TRBD1 for D (5 bases). The V end was cut by 5 bases, the J end by 9 bases, with 10 bases between. Germline CDR1 reads LNHDA; CDR2 reads SQIVND (reference sequence). This CDR3 has 11 amino acids. CDR3 sequence: CASSSGVKAFF. CDR3 DNA: TGTGCCAGTAGTTCGGGGGTGAAAGCTTTCTTT.

The V and J genes are TRBV2 and TRBJ1-5, with D unresolved. The CDR3 length is 14 residues. The germline gives CDR1 SNHLY, CDR2 FYNNEI. V shed 3 bases and J shed 4 bases, with 10 bases lying between them. The DNA for the CDR3 is TGTGCCAGCAGTGAGAGGAATAGGAATCAGCCCCAGCATTTT. Encoded protein: CASSERNRNQPQHF.

Comment on this clonotype: A read error may account for a junction end that differs from germline. This chain connects TRBV5-5 to TRBJ1-6; maybe TRBD1 (5 bases). The CDR3 contains 15 residues. Germline CDR1 and CDR2: SGHKS and YYEKEE (reference sequence). The CDR3 nucleotides read TGCGCCAGCAGCTGGAGGGGAGACTATAATTCACCCCTCCACTTT. Protein: CASSWRGDYNSPLHF. The full variable domain, its missing parts supplied by reference TRBV5-5 and TRBJ1-6, is DAGVTQSPTHLIKTRGQQVTLRCSPISGHKSVSWYQQVLGQGPQFIFQYYEKEERGRGNFPDRFSARQFPNYSSELNVNALLLGDSALYLCASSWRGDYNSPLHFGNGTRLTVT.

The chain recombines TRBV6-1 with TRBJ1-2; 8 bases agree with TRBD1. V lost 6 bases to trimming and J lost 8 bases; unmatched junction nucleotides: 8. Germline CDR1 MNHNS, CDR2 SASEGT. The CDR3 extends over 13 amino acids. The CDR3 DNA sequence: TGTGCCAGCAGGGACAGGGTACCGGAAGGCTACACCTTC. Its protein is CASRDRVPEGYTF.